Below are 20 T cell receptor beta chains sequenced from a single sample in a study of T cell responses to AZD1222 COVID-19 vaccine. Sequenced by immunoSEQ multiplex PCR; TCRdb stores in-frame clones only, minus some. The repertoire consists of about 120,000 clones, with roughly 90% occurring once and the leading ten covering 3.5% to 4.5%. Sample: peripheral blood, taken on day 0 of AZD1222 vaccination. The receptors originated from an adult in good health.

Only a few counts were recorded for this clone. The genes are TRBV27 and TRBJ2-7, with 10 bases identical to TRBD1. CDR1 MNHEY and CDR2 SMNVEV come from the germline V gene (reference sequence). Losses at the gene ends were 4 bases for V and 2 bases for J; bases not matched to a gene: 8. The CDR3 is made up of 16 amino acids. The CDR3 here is CASSSFGQGGPYEQYF. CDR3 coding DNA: TGTGCCAGCAGTTCTTTTGGACAGGGGGGGCCCTACGAGCAGTACTTC.

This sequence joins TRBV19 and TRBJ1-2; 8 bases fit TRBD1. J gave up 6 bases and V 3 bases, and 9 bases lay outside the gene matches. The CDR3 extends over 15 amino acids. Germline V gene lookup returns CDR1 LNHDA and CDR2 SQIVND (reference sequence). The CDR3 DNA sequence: TGTGCCAGTAGTATCGGGCAGGGGGCGACCGATGGCTACACCTTC. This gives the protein CASSIGQGATDGYTF.

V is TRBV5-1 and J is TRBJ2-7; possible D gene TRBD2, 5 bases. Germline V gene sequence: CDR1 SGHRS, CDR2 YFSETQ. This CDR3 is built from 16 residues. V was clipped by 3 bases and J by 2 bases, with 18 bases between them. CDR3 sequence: CASSWPQADHTYEQYF. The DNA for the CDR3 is TGCGCCAGCAGCTGGCCCCAAGCGGACCACACCTACGAGCAGTACTTC.

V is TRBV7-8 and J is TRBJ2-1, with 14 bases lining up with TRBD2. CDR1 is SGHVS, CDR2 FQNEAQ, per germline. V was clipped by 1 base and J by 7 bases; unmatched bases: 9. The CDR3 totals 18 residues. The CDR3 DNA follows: TGTGCCAGCAGCTTAGGTGCGGGACTAGCGGGGGTCGTGAATGAGCAGTTCTTC. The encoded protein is CASSLGAGLAGVVNEQFF. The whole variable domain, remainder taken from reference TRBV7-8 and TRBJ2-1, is GAGVSQSPRYKVAKRGQDVALRCDPISGHVSLFWYQQALGQGPEFLTYFQNEAQLDKSGLPSDRFFAERPEGSVSTLKIQRTQQEDSAVYLCASSLGAGLAGVVNEQFFGPGTRLTVL.

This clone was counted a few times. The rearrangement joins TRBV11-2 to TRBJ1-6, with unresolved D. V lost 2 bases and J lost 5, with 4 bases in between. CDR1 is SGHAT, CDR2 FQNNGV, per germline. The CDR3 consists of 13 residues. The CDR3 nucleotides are TGTGCCAGCAGCTTATGGGATAATTCACCCCTCCACTTT. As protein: CASSLWDNSPLHF.

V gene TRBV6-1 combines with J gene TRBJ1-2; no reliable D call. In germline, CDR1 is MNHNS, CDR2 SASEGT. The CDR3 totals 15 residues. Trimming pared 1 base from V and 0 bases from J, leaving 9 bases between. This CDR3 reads CASSEVGNPNYGYTF. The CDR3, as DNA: TGTGCCAGCAGTGAAGTGGGGAACCCTAACTATGGCTACACCTTC.

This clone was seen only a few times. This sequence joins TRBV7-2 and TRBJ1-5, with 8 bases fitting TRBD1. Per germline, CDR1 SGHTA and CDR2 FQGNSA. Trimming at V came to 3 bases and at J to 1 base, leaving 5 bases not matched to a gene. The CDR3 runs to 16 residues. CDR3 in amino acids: CASSLQGAVSNQPQHF. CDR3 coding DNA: TGTGCCAGCAGCTTGCAGGGGGCGGTAAGCAATCAGCCCCAGCATTTT. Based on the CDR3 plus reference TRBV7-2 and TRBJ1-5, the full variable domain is GAGVSQSPSNKVTEKGKDVELRCDPISGHTALYWYRQSLGQGLEFLIYFQGNSAPDKSGLPSDRFSAERTGGSVSTLTIQRTQQEDSAVYLCASSLQGAVSNQPQHFGDGTRLSIL.

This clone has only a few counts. The CDR3 is CASSLDGGYNEQFF. CDR3 DNA: TGTGCCAGCAGCTTAGACGGGGGTTACAATGAGCAGTTCTTC. The chain joins TRBV11-3 to TRBJ2-1; D is perhaps TRBD2 (6 bases). CDR3 length: 14 amino acids. V was pared by 0 bases and J by 4 bases, with 7 bases between. Germline CDR1 is SGHNT and CDR2 is YENEEA.

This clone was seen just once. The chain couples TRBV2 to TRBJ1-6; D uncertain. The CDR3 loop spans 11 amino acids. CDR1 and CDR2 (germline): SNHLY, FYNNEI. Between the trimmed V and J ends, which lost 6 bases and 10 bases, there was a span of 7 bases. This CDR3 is CASRVTSPLHF. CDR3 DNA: TGTGCCAGCAGGGTAACCTCACCCCTCCACTTT.

The CDR3 region has the DNA TGTGCCAGCAGCCAAGATATCGGGACTAGCGGCTCCTACACAGATACGCAGTATTTT. Amino acids: CASSQDIGTSGSYTDTQYF. This sequence joins TRBV3-1 (or the pseudogene TRBV3-2) and TRBJ2-3, with 11 bases lining up with TRBD2. V lost 0 bases, J lost 2 bases, and 10 bases stayed unmatched. The germline V gene encodes CDR1 LGHDT and CDR2 YNNKEL (reference sequence). This CDR3 spans 19 amino acids.

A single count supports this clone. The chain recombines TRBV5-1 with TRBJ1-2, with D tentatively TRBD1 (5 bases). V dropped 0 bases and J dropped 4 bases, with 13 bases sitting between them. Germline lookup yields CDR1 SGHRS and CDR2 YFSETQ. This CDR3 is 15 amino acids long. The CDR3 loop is CASSLGVRGSYGYTF. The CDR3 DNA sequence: TGCGCCAGCAGCTTGGGGGTTAGGGGTAGCTATGGCTACACCTTC.

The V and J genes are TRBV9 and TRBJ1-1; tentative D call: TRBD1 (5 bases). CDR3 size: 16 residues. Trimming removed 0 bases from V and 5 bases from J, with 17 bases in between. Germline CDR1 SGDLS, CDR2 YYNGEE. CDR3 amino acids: CASSVEPSRALTEAFF. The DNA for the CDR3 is TGTGCCAGCAGCGTAGAGCCATCCAGGGCGTTGACTGAAGCTTTCTTT.

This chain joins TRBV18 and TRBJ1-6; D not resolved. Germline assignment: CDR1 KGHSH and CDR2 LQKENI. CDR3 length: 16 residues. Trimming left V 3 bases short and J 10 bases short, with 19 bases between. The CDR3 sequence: CASSPLPGRARSPLHF. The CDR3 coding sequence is TGTGCCAGCTCACCCCTCCCGGGGAGGGCGAGGTCACCCCTCCACTTT.

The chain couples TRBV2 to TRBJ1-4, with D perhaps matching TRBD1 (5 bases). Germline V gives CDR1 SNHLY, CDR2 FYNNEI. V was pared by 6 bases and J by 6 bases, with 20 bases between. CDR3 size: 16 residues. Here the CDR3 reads CASRGGSWAKDEKLFF. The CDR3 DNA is TGTGCCAGCAGGGGGGGGTCTTGGGCAAAGGATGAAAAACTGTTTTTT.

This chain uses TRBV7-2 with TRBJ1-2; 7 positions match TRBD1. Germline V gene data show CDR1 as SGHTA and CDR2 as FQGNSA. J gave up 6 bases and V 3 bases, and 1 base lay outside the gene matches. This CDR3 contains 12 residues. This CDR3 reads CASSLGTDGYTF. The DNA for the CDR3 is TGTGCCAGCAGCTTGGGGACAGATGGCTACACCTTC. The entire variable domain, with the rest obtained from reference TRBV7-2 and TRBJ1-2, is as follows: GAGVSQSPSNKVTEKGKDVELRCDPISGHTALYWYRQSLGQGLEFLIYFQGNSAPDKSGLPSDRFSAERTGGSVSTLTIQRTQQEDSAVYLCASSLGTDGYTFGSGTRLTVV.

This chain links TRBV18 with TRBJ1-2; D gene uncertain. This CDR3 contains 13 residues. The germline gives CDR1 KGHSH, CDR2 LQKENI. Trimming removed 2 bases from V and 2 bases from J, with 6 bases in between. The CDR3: CASSPNTNYGYTF. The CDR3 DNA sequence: TGTGCCAGCTCACCAAACACCAACTATGGCTACACCTTC.

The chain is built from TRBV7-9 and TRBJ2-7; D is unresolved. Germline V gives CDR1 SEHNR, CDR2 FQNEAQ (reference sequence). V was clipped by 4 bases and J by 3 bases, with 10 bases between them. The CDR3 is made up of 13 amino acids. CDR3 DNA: TGTGCCAGCAGCTACCGTGAGTTCTACGAGCAGTACTTC. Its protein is CASSYREFYEQYF.

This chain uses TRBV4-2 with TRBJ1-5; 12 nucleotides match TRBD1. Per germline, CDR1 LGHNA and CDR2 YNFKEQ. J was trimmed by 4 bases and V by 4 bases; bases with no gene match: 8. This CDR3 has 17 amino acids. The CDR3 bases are TGTGCCAGCAGCCGCGGGACAGGGGGCTCGGGGAATCAGCCCCAGCATTTT. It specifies CASSRGTGGSGNQPQHF.

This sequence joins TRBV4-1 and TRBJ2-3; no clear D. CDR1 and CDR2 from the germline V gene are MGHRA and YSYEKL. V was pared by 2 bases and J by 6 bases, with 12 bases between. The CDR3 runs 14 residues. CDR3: CASSQHNLRDTQYF. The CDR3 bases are TGCGCCAGCAGCCAACACAACTTACGGGATACGCAGTATTTT.

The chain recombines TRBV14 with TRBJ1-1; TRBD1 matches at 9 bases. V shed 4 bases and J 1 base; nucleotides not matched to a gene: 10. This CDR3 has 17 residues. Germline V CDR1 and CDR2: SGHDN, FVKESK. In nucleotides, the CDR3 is TGTGCCAGCAGCCTCAAGGACAGGGGCCTTTGGAACACTGAAGCTTTCTTT. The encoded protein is CASSLKDRGLWNTEAFF.